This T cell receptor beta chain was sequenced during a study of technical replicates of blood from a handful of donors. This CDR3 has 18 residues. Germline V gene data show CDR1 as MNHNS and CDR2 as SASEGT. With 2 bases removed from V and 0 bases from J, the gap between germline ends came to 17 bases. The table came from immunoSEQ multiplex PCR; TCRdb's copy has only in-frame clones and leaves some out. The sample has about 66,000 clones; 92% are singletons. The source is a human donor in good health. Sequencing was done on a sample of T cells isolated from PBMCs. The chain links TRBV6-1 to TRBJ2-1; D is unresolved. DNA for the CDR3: TGTGCCAGCAGTGAAACCGGCTCCACCTGGAGCTCCTACAATGAGCAGTTCTTC. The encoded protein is CASSETGSTWSSYNEQFF.